This T cell receptor (beta chain) was found in a study of blood T cell repertoires in COVID-19. Study-wide context: From the United States, Italy and Spain came samples of acute and convalescent COVID-19.

The table came from immunoSEQ multiplex PCR; TCRdb's copy has only in-frame clones and leaves some out. The sample holds 70,000 or so clones, roughly 80% seen once. This CDR3 is built from 16 residues. Germline assignment: CDR1 LNHDA and CDR2 SQIVND (reference sequence). Deletions cut 5 bases from V and 1 base from J, with 16 bases between. Sequenced material: peripheral blood. The receptor was isolated from a woman in her fifties or sixties with acute or convalescent COVID-19. V usage is TRBV19 and J usage is TRBJ2-3, with a possible D match to TRBD1 (5 bases). In DNA, the CDR3 is TGTGCCAGTAGTCTCCAAGGGGTACGTGGCACAGATACGCAGTATTTT. Encoded protein: CASSLQGVRGTDTQYF.